A selection of T cell receptor beta chains follows, all from one sample in a study of CXCR3-negative and CXCR3-positive naive CD8 T cells. TCRdb reanalyzed the 5' RACE reads, giving one entry per CDR3 protein sequence and no DNA. The repertoire table contains 8,000 to 10,000 distinct CDR3 sequences. Sequenced material: naive CXCR3- CD8+ T cells from blood. Receptor source: a human donor in good health. Some clones in this sample may be carry-over from other donors' samples. Each CDR3 is given with its conserved first and last residue. Some rows mark clone size as missing; the rest say once, few, many or name a class of expanded clone.

CDR3aa,j_gene,abundance,v_gene
CASSFLGVYEQYF,TRBJ2-7,medium-sized,TRBV12-3/TRBV12-4
CASSLWSNQPQHF,TRBJ1-5,-,TRBV11-2
CASSQDRAVGYYGYTF,TRBJ1-2,-,TRBV4-3
CASSQPIPQGRGETQYF,TRBJ2-5,-,TRBV28
CSAKTDPNSYEQYF,TRBJ2-7,-,TRBV20-1
CSVALENTEAFF,TRBJ1-1,medium-sized,TRBV29-1
CASSPGSGGDLGELFF,TRBJ2-2,-,TRBV7-2
CASSPLVDSYEQYF,TRBJ2-7,medium-sized,TRBV7-2
CASSLGRSSYEQYF,TRBJ2-7,medium-sized,TRBV28
CAWSDLRLAVLKETQYF,TRBJ2-5,-,TRBV30
CASSQDWGLGSYNEQFF,TRBJ2-1,medium-sized,TRBV14
CASSGDLYEQYF,TRBJ2-7,-,TRBV11-2
CASSRREAGEFRVEQFF,TRBJ2-1,medium-sized,TRBV4-2
CASSLHENNEQFF,TRBJ2-1,-,TRBV19
CSAREGGTEAFF,TRBJ1-1,medium-sized,TRBV20-1
CASSPDRGGRGYTF,TRBJ1-2,-,TRBV3-1
CSVEALARNEQFF,TRBJ2-1,-,TRBV29-1
CASTGSTEAFF,TRBJ1-1,-,TRBV5-1
CASSEMDRSESNYGYTF,TRBJ1-2,-,TRBV2
CASSQAGIGNTIYF,TRBJ1-3,large,TRBV4-3
CAISDNTQTYEQYF,TRBJ2-7,medium-sized,TRBV10-3
CASSSSASGRLETQYF,TRBJ2-5,medium-sized,TRBV7-2
CASSNDRAPLHF,TRBJ1-6,medium-sized,TRBV28
CASSLDRGLGHNEQFF,TRBJ2-1,-,TRBV7-7
CSARPLGDYNEQFF,TRBJ2-1,medium-sized,TRBV20-1
CSVVGGGVSSNEKLFF,TRBJ1-4,-,TRBV29-1
CASSPHSSGNSYNEQFF,TRBJ2-1,-,TRBV7-8
CASSVQGATSEAFF,TRBJ1-1,medium-sized,TRBV19
CSVRTGHGYEQFF,TRBJ2-1,-,TRBV29-1
CASSDAYEQYF,TRBJ2-7,medium-sized,TRBV6-5
CSARVLADSYNEQFF,TRBJ2-1,medium-sized,TRBV20-1
CASRSGGYEQYF,TRBJ2-7,-,TRBV19
CASSSTSNTEAFF,TRBJ1-1,-,TRBV7-9
CASSGNPLVEEDTQYF,TRBJ2-3,-,TRBV2
CASSPETSWTGELFF,TRBJ2-2,medium-sized,TRBV18
CASSYSVGTEAFF,TRBJ1-1,-,TRBV6-5
CATEGRRTDTQYF,TRBJ2-3,-,TRBV15
CASSVAPQGSNTEAFF,TRBJ1-1,medium-sized,TRBV9
CASSDNPRTGGGGELFF,TRBJ2-2,-,TRBV2
CASSASIMNTEAFF,TRBJ1-1,-,TRBV9
CSVELRGTSDNEQFF,TRBJ2-1,medium-sized,TRBV29-1
CASSPLGGEPYEQYF,TRBJ2-7,-,TRBV7-2
CASRPGGETQYF,TRBJ2-5,-,TRBV6-5
CASTLVGLAHNEQFF,TRBJ2-1,medium-sized,TRBV12-3/TRBV12-4
CSAMGLETTGELFF,TRBJ2-2,-,TRBV20-1
CASSLVADRTDTQYF,TRBJ2-3,-,TRBV28
CASSFGSDTQYF,TRBJ2-3,-,TRBV5-6
CASSLGLLESQHF,TRBJ1-5,-,TRBV11-1
CASSLDLGSTDTQYF,TRBJ2-3,-,TRBV7-9